The entry that follows covers one T cell receptor beta chain sequence. The data belong to a study of shared clonotypes between healthy human individuals. The CDR3 extends over 14 amino acids. Trimming removed 1 base at V and 5 bases at J, with 10 bases between. Germline V gene data show CDR1 as SGHRS and CDR2 as YFSETQ. Generated by immunoSEQ multiplex PCR, the TCRdb table keeps only in-frame clones and is missing some. The sample holds 950,000 to 1,300,000 clones; 65% to 75% are singletons and the top ten take over 1.3%. The rearrangement links TRBV5-1 to TRBJ2-1, with D possibly TRBD2 on 6 matching bases. This receptor was obtained from a young man in good health. Sequencing was performed on memory CD4+ T cells sorted from blood. The sample's subset: CD45RA-negative fraction. The CDR3 DNA is TGCGCCAGCAGCTTGCCCGGGGGAGACAATGAGCAGTTCTTC. Its translation: CASSLPGGDNEQFF. Full variable domain (remainder filled in from reference TRBV5-1 and TRBJ2-1): KAGVTQTPRYLIKTRGQQVTLSCSPISGHRSVSWYQQTPGQGLQFLFEYFSETQRNKGNFPGRFSGRQFSNSRSEMNVSTLELGDSALYLCASSLPGGDNEQFFGPGTRLTVL.